This entry features one T cell receptor beta chain sequence. Its antigen is not identified. The length of the CDR3 is 14 residues. V was cut by 4 bases and J by 6 bases, with 14 bases left in between. Germline CDR1 is SGHRS and CDR2 is YFSETQ. The study drew its donors from healthy HIV-negative adults without recent acute infections or vaccinations. The data derive from a study of shared clonotypes between healthy human individuals. Clones were read by immunoSEQ multiplex PCR, and TCRdb kept only the in-frame ones, dropping some. The sample has roughly 1,500,000 clones; around 98% are singletons. Findings and limits, study-wide: Generation probabilities were higher for clonotypes shared across all four sorted-subset donors than for unshared ones. For naive CD4 cells, roughly 4.8% of clonotypes were shared across a few donors. Naive subsets typically showed greater estimated richness than memory subsets.

The specimen sequenced was naive CD4+ T cells sorted from blood. Subset reported: CD45RA+ positively selected. The sequence derives from a man in his thirties or forties in good health. The J gene is TRBJ2-1, the V gene TRBV5-1; no firm D call. Written as DNA, the CDR3 is TGCGCCAGCAGCGAGCTAGTCAACCCCAATGAGCAGTTCTTC. This translates into CASSELVNPNEQFF.